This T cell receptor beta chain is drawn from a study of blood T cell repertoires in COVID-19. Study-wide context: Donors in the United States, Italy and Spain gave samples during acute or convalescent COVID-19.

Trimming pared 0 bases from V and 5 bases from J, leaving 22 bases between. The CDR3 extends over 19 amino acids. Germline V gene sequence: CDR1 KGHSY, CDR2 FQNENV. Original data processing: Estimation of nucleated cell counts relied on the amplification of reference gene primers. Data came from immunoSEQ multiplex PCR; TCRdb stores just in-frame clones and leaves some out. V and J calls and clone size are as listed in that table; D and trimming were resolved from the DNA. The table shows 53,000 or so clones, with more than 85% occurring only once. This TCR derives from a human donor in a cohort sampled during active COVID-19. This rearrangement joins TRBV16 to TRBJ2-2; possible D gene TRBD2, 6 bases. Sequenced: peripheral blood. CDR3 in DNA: TGTGCCAGCAGCCAATCTGTCTGGGACTGGTTTGGAGTTACCGGGGAGCTGTTTTTT. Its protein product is CASSQSVWDWFGVTGELFF. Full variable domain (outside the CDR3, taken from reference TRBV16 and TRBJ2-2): GEEVAQTPKHLVRGEGQKAKLYCAPIKGHSYVFWYQQVLKNEFKFLISFQNENVFDETGMPKERFSAKCLPNSPCSLEIQATKLEDSAVYFCASSQSVWDWFGVTGELFFGEGSRLTVL.